This passage covers 25 T cell receptor beta chains from one sample sequenced in a study of CD8 T cells in ankylosing spondylitis. TCRdb reprocessed the 5' RACE reads with MiXCR, giving one entry per CDR3 protein. Of 350,000 or so distinct CDR3 sequences listed, 14% to 15% were seen once; the top ten hold 1.1%. The sample consisted of blood, either unsorted or a sorted T cell fraction (not recorded which). The source of these receptors is a male donor with ankylosing spondylitis or in good health (not recorded which).

J is TRBJ2-3 and V is TRBV12-3 or TRBV12-4; 8 positions match TRBD2. V was pared by 11 bases and J by 1 base, with 14 bases of the junction left unmatched. The CDR3 sequence is 16 residues long. The DNA for the CDR3 is TGTGCCTCGGGGGGGACTAGGGGCAGCCGCACAGATACGCAGTATTTT. As protein: CASGGTRGSRTDTQYF.

V usage is TRBV5-1 and J usage is TRBJ2-3; D is uncertain. V lost 0 bases to trimming and J lost 7 bases, with 6 bases between them. CDR1 SGHRS and CDR2 YFSETQ come from the germline V gene. The CDR3 is 12 residues long. The CDR3 bases are TGCGCCAGCAGCTTGGATTGGAATACGCAGTATTTT. Translation gives CASSLDWNTQYF.

The V call is TRBV19, the J call TRBJ1-1; D might be TRBD1 (6 bases). Germline values: CDR1 LNHDA, CDR2 SQIVND (reference sequence). This CDR3 contains 13 residues. Trimming removed 5 bases from V and 5 bases from J, with 12 bases in between. CDR3 nucleotide sequence: TGTGCCAGTAGTGTGCTCAGGGGAACTGAAGCTTTCTTT. As protein: CASSVLRGTEAFF.

In this sample, this clonotype turned up a few times. V and J are TRBV12-3 or TRBV12-4 and TRBJ1-2; D uncertain. The CDR3 covers 14 residues. V was shortened by 3 bases and J by 3 bases, with 11 bases between the two germline ends. CDR3 loop: CASSLSSEYYGYTF. CDR3 bases: TGTGCCAGCAGTTTGAGTTCCGAGTACTATGGCTACACCTTC.

This clonotype occurred a few times. The chain is built from TRBV28 and TRBJ1-2; a weak D match, TRBD1 (5 bases). V was pared by 8 bases and J by 2 bases, with 12 bases between. This CDR3 comprises 13 residues. Germline CDR1 reads MDHEN; CDR2 reads SYDVKM. The CDR3 coding sequence is TGTGCCAGCGGTTGGGGGTTAAACTATGGCTACACCTTC. Its protein is CASGWGLNYGYTF.

This clonotype showed up just a few times. The chain employs TRBV4-1 and TRBJ2-5; 7 nucleotides match TRBD1. The CDR3 extends over 17 amino acids. Losses at the gene ends were 4 bases for V and 2 bases for J; bases not matched to a gene: 13. Germline V gene data show CDR1 as MGHRA and CDR2 as YSYEKL. The CDR3 DNA sequence: TGCGCCAGCAGCCTCCCCCCAACCGGGACAGAACAAGAGACCCAGTACTTC. This encodes CASSLPPTGTEQETQYF.

This rearrangement joins TRBV20-1 to TRBJ2-3; the D is unclear. From germline, CDR1 is DFQATT and CDR2 SNEGSKA (reference sequence). This CDR3 contains 12 residues. Deletions cut 3 bases from V and 4 bases from J, with 8 bases between. CDR3 in amino acids: CSARPVPDTQYF. CDR3 in DNA: TGCAGTGCTAGGCCGGTCCCAGATACGCAGTATTTT.

This clonotype has more than one count but fewer than ten. The gene calls are TRBV20-1 and TRBJ2-7, with 8 bases lining up with TRBD2. The germline gives CDR1 DFQATT, CDR2 SNEGSKA (reference sequence). The J segment lost 3 bases and the V segment lost 1 base, leaving 5 bases of the junction unmatched. CDR3 length equals 14 residues. CDR3 amino acids: CSARGGGSVYEQYF. CDR3 sequence (DNA): TGCAGTGCTAGAGGCGGGGGGTCTGTCTACGAGCAGTACTTC.

This chain uses TRBV4-1 with TRBJ2-5; the match to TRBD2 covers 8 bases. The CDR3 covers 16 residues. Germline CDR1 is MGHRA and CDR2 is YSYEKL. The J segment lost 5 bases and the V segment lost 0 bases, leaving 8 bases of the junction unmatched. DNA for the CDR3: TGCGCCAGCAGCCAAGAAACGGGGGGGCCGCGGGAGACCCAGTACTTC. Its translation is CASSQETGGPRETQYF.

This chain connects TRBV10-3 to TRBJ1-1, with TRBD1 matching 7 bases. The CDR3 runs 15 residues. V lost 5 bases, J lost 0 bases, and 6 bases stayed unmatched. The germline gives CDR1 ENHRY, CDR2 SYGVKD. The CDR3 spells CAISRQGSLNTEAFF. CDR3 nucleotide sequence: TGTGCCATCAGTCGACAGGGAAGTCTGAACACTGAAGCTTTCTTT.

This clonotype was recorded many times. V is TRBV30 and J is TRBJ2-5, with TRBD2 as a possible D gene (7 bases). The germline V and J ends were trimmed by 2 bases and 4 bases, with 14 bases remaining between them. Germline V lookup: CDR1 GTSNPN, CDR2 SVGIG (reference sequence). This CDR3 has 14 residues. Here the CDR3 DNA reads TGTGCCTGGAGTCGAGGGGGGGCGAGAGAGACCCAGTACTTC. Translation gives CAWSRGGARETQYF.

This sequence joins TRBV12-5 and TRBJ1-2, with D uncertain. Germline V gives CDR1 LGHNT, CDR2 FRNRAP. The CDR3 covers 15 residues. The V end lost 0 bases, the J end lost 5 bases, and 13 bases lay between the germline ends. CDR3 sequence (DNA): TGTGCTAGTGGTTTGGTATCGTGGGAGACATATGGCTACACCTTC. Its protein is CASGLVSWETYGYTF.

This clonotype was counted a few times. J is TRBJ2-1 and V is TRBV10-2; 7 nucleotides line up with TRBD2. CDR3 length: 15 residues. The ends lost 4 bases at V and 4 bases at J; junction bases unmatched: 7. Germline V CDR1 and CDR2: WSHSY, SAAADI. The CDR3 DNA is TGCGCCAGCAGTGGTCGTGGGGGGGAGTACAATGAGCAGTTCTTC. This encodes CASSGRGGEYNEQFF.

This clonotype was observed at least ten times. The rearrangement uses TRBV12-3 or TRBV12-4 and TRBJ2-3, with D perhaps matching TRBD2 (6 bases). The V and J ends lost 5 bases and 13 bases respectively, with 16 bases between them. This CDR3 comprises 12 residues. The CDR3 here is CASSPSGVVEYF. CDR3 nucleotides: TGTGCCAGCAGTCCCTCGGGGGTAGTGGAGTATTTT.

This rearrangement joins TRBV20-1 to TRBJ2-2, with a weak D call TRBD2 (5 bases). V lost 5 bases and J lost 0, with 10 bases in between. Looked up from germline, CDR1 is DFQATT and CDR2 is SNEGSKA (reference sequence). The CDR3 is made up of 14 amino acids. CDR3: CSAGLATNTGELFF. Written as DNA, the CDR3 is TGCAGTGCTGGCCTAGCTACGAACACCGGGGAGCTGTTTTTT.

CDR3 DNA sequence: TGCGCCAGCAGCTTGGCTCCGGGGGATACGCAGTATTTT. Its protein is CASSLAPGDTQYF. This chain links TRBV5-1 with TRBJ2-3; possible D gene TRBD2, 5 bases. The germline gives CDR1 SGHRS, CDR2 YFSETQ. CDR3 size: 13 residues. Trimming removed 0 bases from V and 6 bases from J, with 8 bases in between.

This clonotype occurred a few times. The chain links TRBV20-1 to TRBJ2-7; 8 positions agree with TRBD1. Germline assignment: CDR1 DFQATT and CDR2 SNEGSKA (reference sequence). The CDR3 length is 12 residues. Losses at the gene ends were 6 bases for V and 3 bases for J; bases not matched to a gene: 4. The CDR3 here is CSARDRHYEQYF. Here the CDR3 DNA reads TGCAGTGCCAGGGACAGGCACTACGAGCAGTACTTC.

The chain links TRBV5-1 to TRBJ2-2, with 9 bases matching TRBD2. This CDR3 contains 15 residues. Trimming removed 1 base from V and 6 bases from J; junction bases left unmatched: 4. The V gene's germline CDR1 is SGHRS and CDR2 YFSETQ. The CDR3 loop is CASSLTAGGAGELFF. Here the CDR3 DNA reads TGCGCCAGCAGCTTGACGGCGGGAGGGGCCGGGGAGCTGTTTTTT.

The chain is built from TRBV11-3 and TRBJ2-1; TRBD2 agrees at 8 bases. Germline loops: CDR1 SGHNT, CDR2 YENEEA. Trimming cost V 0 bases and J 15 bases; bases outside gene matches: 4. This CDR3 is 12 amino acids long. The CDR3 region is CASSLDGSGVFF. DNA of the CDR3: TGTGCCAGCAGCTTAGATGGTAGCGGGGTGTTCTTC.

The rearrangement uses TRBV12-3 or TRBV12-4 and TRBJ2-7, with D unclear. The CDR3 has 11 amino acids. The V gene lost 2 bases and the J gene lost 5 bases, with 4 bases spanning the gap. The CDR3 protein is CASSLSNEQYF. The CDR3 nucleotides read TGTGCCAGCAGTTTATCGAACGAGCAGTACTTC.

The V call is TRBV10-2, the J call TRBJ1-1; D gene unclear. The CDR3 has 15 amino acids. Per the germline V gene, CDR1 is WSHSY and CDR2 is SAAADI. The V end lost 2 bases, the J end lost 0 bases, and 10 bases lay between the germline ends. The CDR3 protein is CASSEGRIMNTEAFF. The DNA for the CDR3 is TGCGCCAGCAGTGAGGGACGGATAATGAACACTGAAGCTTTCTTT.

This clonotype has at least ten counts. V and J are TRBV12-3 or TRBV12-4 and TRBJ1-5; D not resolved. V was shortened by 6 bases and J by 6 bases, with 12 bases between the two germline ends. CDR3 length: 13 amino acids. CDR3 bases: TGTGCCAGCAGGCTAACCGGGCCTCAGCCCCAGCATTTT. Its protein product is CASRLTGPQPQHF.

This clonotype was detected only a few times. The V gene is TRBV3-1, the J gene TRBJ2-1; TRBD1 matches at 8 bases. This CDR3 has 12 residues. V dropped 5 bases and J dropped 14; count of bases not matched to a gene: 8. CDR1 is LGHDT, CDR2 YNNKEL, per germline (reference sequence). As DNA, the CDR3 is TGTGCCAGCAGCACGAGGACAGGGCCCGAGTTCTTC. Translating gives CASSTRTGPEFF.

The V call is TRBV7-9, the J call TRBJ1-1; 10 bases are a match to TRBD1. The trim removed 5 bases at V and 3 bases at J, leaving 6 bases unmatched. This CDR3 contains 15 residues. Germline loops: CDR1 SEHNR, CDR2 FQNEAQ (reference sequence). CDR3 residues: CASSEKTGGDTEAFF. In DNA, the CDR3 is TGTGCCAGCAGCGAGAAGACAGGGGGCGACACTGAAGCTTTCTTT.

The genes are TRBV12-3 or TRBV12-4 and TRBJ1-1, with D perhaps matching TRBD1 (5 bases). V was cut by 1 base and J by 3 bases, with 9 bases left in between. The length of the CDR3 is 14 residues. The CDR3 is CASSLGDGHTEAFF. The CDR3 region has the DNA TGTGCCAGCAGTTTAGGGGACGGCCACACTGAAGCTTTCTTT.